Listed below are T cell receptor beta chains from one sample, sequenced in a study of blood T cell repertoires in COVID-19. Profiled with immunoSEQ multiplex PCR; TCRdb holds only in-frame clones, not every one. This table has about 52,000 clones, 81% appearing once. Sequenced input: peripheral blood. The receptors were sampled from an elderly woman with COVID-19, enrolled during active disease. CDR3s include the opening cysteine and the closing phenylalanine or tryptophan. Each record gives: D gene, J gene, V gene, clone size, CDR3 DNA, CDR3 protein. D genes are given only for firm matches. Clone size, where shown, is once, few, many, or a class for clones that have expanded.

-,TRBJ2-1,TRBV2,-,TGTGCCAGCAGATTAGCACGATACAATGAGCAGTTCTTC,CASRLARYNEQFF
-,TRBJ2-5,TRBV7-3,-,TGTGCCAGCAGCTTAACTGCGACAGGCCAAGAGACCCAGTACTTC,CASSLTATGQETQYF
-,TRBJ1-4,TRBV2,-,TGTGCCAGCAGGGGGAGCACAGCGAATGAAAAACTGTTTTTT,CASRGSTANEKLFF
-,TRBJ1-4,TRBV4-1,once,TGCGCCAGCAGTCCGAGTGCAACTAATGAAAAACTGTTTTTT,CASSPSATNEKLFF
TRBD2,TRBJ2-7,TRBV7-2,-,TGTGCCAGCAGCCCCCCGGTAGCGGGAATCAACGAGCAGTACTTC,CASSPPVAGINEQYF
TRBD1,TRBJ2-5,TRBV18,-,TGTGCCAGCTCACTACGGGCACTACAGGGGGCAAGGGAGACCCAGTACTTC,CASSLRALQGARETQYF
-,TRBJ1-6,TRBV2,once,TGTGCCAGCAGGCGACAGAGCTCCTATAATTCACCCCTCCACTTT,CASRRQSSYNSPLHF
TRBD2,TRBJ2-5,TRBV19,-,TGTGCCAGTAGGTCTCCGGGACTAGCGAAAGAGACCCAGTACTTC,CASRSPGLAKETQYF
TRBD1,TRBJ2-7,TRBV19,-,TGTGCCAGTAGTCAGGGACAGGGCTACGAGCAGTACTTC,CASSQGQGYEQYF
TRBD2,TRBJ2-1,TRBV9,once,TGTGCCAGCAGCGATAGCGGGAATGCATACAATGAGCAGTTCTTC,CASSDSGNAYNEQFF
TRBD2,TRBJ2-1,TRBV19,-,TGTGCCAGTAGTGTGCCCCGACTAGCCTTTGAGCAGTTCTTC,CASSVPRLAFEQFF
TRBD2,TRBJ2-3,TRBV19,-,TGTGCCAGTAGTATCGGGGCTAGCGGGGGGTCAGATACGCAGTATTTT,CASSIGASGGSDTQYF
TRBD2,TRBJ2-7,TRBV18,-,TGTGCCAGCTCACCTTCTAGCGGGACCTCCTACGAGCAGTACTTC,CASSPSSGTSYEQYF
TRBD2,TRBJ2-2,TRBV19,-,TGTGCCAGTAACTCAGGACTAGTGAACACCGGGGAGCTGTTTTTT,CASNSGLVNTGELFF
TRBD1,TRBJ1-1,TRBV6-2/TRBV6-3,-,TGTGCCAGCAGTTACGATGGACAGGGGGCAACTGAAGCTTTCTTT,CASSYDGQGATEAFF
TRBD1,TRBJ1-4,TRBV19,-,TGTGCCAGTAGTCCGGGACAGGGGAGAAGTTTGTTTTTT,CASSPGQGRSLFF
TRBD2,TRBJ2-7,TRBV27,-,TGTGCCAGCAGTTTTAGCGGGAGGGCCTACGAGCAGTACTTC,CASSFSGRAYEQYF
-,TRBJ1-2,TRBV5-4,-,TGTGCCAGCAGCCCCAAAGTTGACTGGAGATACTATGGCTACACCTTC,CASSPKVDWRYYGYTF
TRBD2,TRBJ2-7,TRBV29-1,-,TGCAGCGTGACGGGACTAGGTCCCTACGAGCAGTACTTC,CSVTGLGPYEQYF
-,TRBJ1-2,TRBV9,-,TGTGCCAGCAGCGTAGGGGGGACACTCTATGGCTACACCTTC,CASSVGGTLYGYTF
-,TRBJ1-3,TRBV2,few,TGTGCCAGCACTCCCCTGAGGGCCTCTGGAAACACCATATATTTT,CASTPLRASGNTIYF
-,TRBJ1-4,TRBV20-1,-,TGCAGTGCTAGTGGGGCAGGGATTACAACTAATGAAAAACTGTTTTTT,CSASGAGITTNEKLFF
-,TRBJ2-3,TRBV12-3/TRBV12-4,few,TGTGCCACCAGCCGTTGGAGAGCAGATACGCAGTATTTT,CATSRWRADTQYF
-,TRBJ1-2,TRBV6-5,-,TGTGCCAGCAGTTTAGCACAGGAGTATGGCTACACCTTC,CASSLAQEYGYTF
TRBD1,TRBJ2-4,TRBV24-1,-,TGTGCCACCAGTGATTGGAATGACAGGGTGGGCAAAAACATTCAGTACTTC,CATSDWNDRVGKNIQYF
-,TRBJ2-1,TRBV7-8,-,TGTGCCAGCAGCTCCCGACTAGGGGAAGGGTTGGCGAATGAGCAGTTCTTC,CASSSRLGEGLANEQFF
TRBD2,TRBJ2-3,TRBV10-3,-,TGTGCCACCCGGCAAGCGGGAGGGGTAGATACGCAGTATTTT,CATRQAGGVDTQYF
-,TRBJ1-1,TRBV7-3,-,TGTGCCAGCAGCCCAGGTCCTGGTAGCACTGAAGCTTTCTTT,CASSPGPGSTEAFF
TRBD2,TRBJ2-2,TRBV7-3,-,TGTGCCAGCAGCTTAAGTGGGGTAGCGGGGTACACCGGGGAGCTGTTTTTT,CASSLSGVAGYTGELFF
-,TRBJ2-5,TRBV7-9,-,TGTGCCAGCAGCCCCTCAGTGGGGCCAGAGACCCAGTACTTC,CASSPSVGPETQYF
-,TRBJ1-3,TRBV7-9,-,TGTGCCAGCAGCTTACTAGTCTCTGGAAACACCATATATTTT,CASSLLVSGNTIYF
TRBD1,TRBJ2-7,TRBV18,-,TGTGCCAGCTCACCTTCCAGGGGGACCTACGAGCAGTACTTC,CASSPSRGTYEQYF
TRBD1,TRBJ2-3,TRBV28,-,TGTGCCAGCAGTTTAACAGGGGAAGCAGATACGCAGTATTTT,CASSLTGEADTQYF
-,TRBJ2-2,TRBV18,-,TGTGCCAGCTCACCACTTTCGGGAGTGAACACCGGGGAGCTGTTTTTT,CASSPLSGVNTGELFF
TRBD1,TRBJ1-2,TRBV25-1,-,TGTGCCAGCAGTCCCCCTTCAGGGGGCGCTTATGGCTACACCTTC,CASSPPSGGAYGYTF
-,TRBJ2-1,TRBV29-1,-,TGCAGCGCCCCCCGGGGTAACCACAATGAGCAGTTCTTC,CSAPRGNHNEQFF
TRBD1,TRBJ1-1,TRBV30,-,TGTGCCTGGAGTGTAGGACAGGGTATGGCTGAAGCTTTCTTT,CAWSVGQGMAEAFF
-,TRBJ1-6,TRBV27,once,TGTGCCAGCAGTTGGGACACCGTCTATAATTCACCCCTCCACTTT,CASSWDTVYNSPLHF
-,TRBJ2-7,TRBV2,-,TGTGCCAGCTCCTTCGGCTACGAGCAGTACTTC,CASSFGYEQYF
TRBD2,TRBJ2-1,TRBV4-1,-,TGCGCCAGCAGCCCGGGACTAGCGGGACACAATGAGCAGTTCTTC,CASSPGLAGHNEQFF
TRBD2,TRBJ2-5,TRBV28,-,TGTGCCAGCAGTCCTACCGGGACTATGAGAGAGACCCAGTACTTC,CASSPTGTMRETQYF
-,TRBJ2-1,TRBV30,-,TGTGCCTGGAGTCGCAATGAGCAGTTCTTC,CAWSRNEQFF
TRBD2,TRBJ2-7,TRBV5-1,-,TGCGCCAGCAGCTCTAGGTCGGGACTAGCGGGAGCCTACGAGCAGTACTTC,CASSSRSGLAGAYEQYF
TRBD1,TRBJ1-1,TRBV30,-,TGTGCCTGGAGTTATACAGGGGGCCTCACTGAAGCTTTCTTT,CAWSYTGGLTEAFF
-,TRBJ1-4,TRBV30,-,TGTGCCTGGAGTAGGACGGGAAATGAAAAACTGTTTTTT,CAWSRTGNEKLFF
TRBD2,TRBJ2-7,TRBV5-5,-,TGTGCCAGCTCCCCCTGGACGACTAGCGGCTACGAGCAGTACTTC,CASSPWTTSGYEQYF
TRBD1,TRBJ1-6,TRBV2,-,TGTGCCAGCAGTGAATTAACAGGGGTTAATTCACCCCTCCACTTT,CASSELTGVNSPLHF
-,TRBJ1-6,TRBV3-1/TRBV3-2,-,TGTGCCAGCAGCCCCCCTAGCTCCTATAATTCACCCCTCCACTTT,CASSPPSSYNSPLHF
-,TRBJ2-7,TRBV6-5,-,TGTGCCGGTGCAAGGGACACGAACTACGAGCAGTACTTC,CAGARDTNYEQYF
-,TRBJ1-6,TRBV7-2,-,TGTGCCAGCAGCTCATCCCCCGGGAGTGGTTCACCCCTCCACTTT,CASSSSPGSGSPLHF
TRBD2,TRBJ2-1,TRBV3-1/TRBV3-2,few,TGTGCCAGCAGCCAAGTAGCGGGAGGGCCAAACAATGAGCAGTTCTTC,CASSQVAGGPNNEQFF